This TCR beta chain comes out of a study of shared clonotypes between healthy human individuals. Findings and limits, study-wide: Non-shared clonotypes were found to have lower generation probabilities than the clonotypes that were shared by all four of the sorted-subset donors.

Across several immunoSEQ plates, the genomic DNA of each subset was split evenly. TCRdb's table, derived via immunoSEQ multiplex PCR, lists solely in-frame clones and lacks some. The sample gives more than 850,000 clones, around 82% of which show up once; 0.4% to 0.55% is in the top ten. A word on this clone: Its antigen remains unknown. This may stem from a read error, because a much larger clone lies one nucleotide away. Distinct nucleotide sequences in the sample also encode this CDR3.

The CDR3 is made up of 11 amino acids. Between the trimmed V and J ends, which lost 6 bases and 1 base, there was a span of 3 bases. CDR1 is MDHEN and CDR2 is SYDVKM in the germline V gene. The chain carries TRBV28 and TRBJ1-2; D is uncertain. The TCR comes from a man younger than 30 in good health. Some clones in this sample may be carry-over from other donors' samples. Sequencing was done on a sample of memory CD4+ T cells from PBMCs. Sample subset: CD45RA-negative fraction. Written as DNA, the CDR3 is TGTGCCAGCAGCGGTAACTATGGCTACACCTTC. Encoded protein: CASSGNYGYTF.